These 5 T cell receptor beta chains came from one sample sequenced in a study of shared clonotypes between healthy human individuals. Clones were sequenced by immunoSEQ multiplex PCR, and TCRdb holds only the in-frame ones, with some missing. The sample yields more than 2 million clones, more than 90% seen once. Material: naive CD4+ T cells sorted from blood. Subset described: CD45RA+ positively selected. These receptors were obtained from a man between 18 and 29 years old in good health.

The chain combines TRBV7-9 with TRBJ2-7; perhaps TRBD1 as D (5 bases). The V gene lost 3 bases and the J gene lost 3 bases, with 24 bases spanning the gap. The CDR3 has 18 amino acids. The germline CDR1 and CDR2 sequences are SEHNR and FQNEAQ (reference sequence). The CDR3 DNA reads TGTGCCAGCAGCTTCACTGGCGCCCTGGTGGGGCGAAACTACGAGCAGTACTTC. Encoded protein: CASSFTGALVGRNYEQYF.

The genes are TRBV7-9 and TRBJ2-7, with D tentatively TRBD1 or TRBD2 (5 bases each). The CDR3 is made up of 15 amino acids. The V and J ends lost 8 bases and 3 bases respectively, with 20 bases between them. Per the germline V gene, CDR1 is SEHNR and CDR2 is FQNEAQ (reference sequence). The chain's CDR3 is CASRPVSTGLYEQYF. CDR3 DNA: TGTGCCAGCCGCCCCGTAAGTACAGGACTCTACGAGCAGTACTTC.

V is TRBV9 and J is TRBJ2-5; D is unclear. There are 15 residues in the CDR3. V lost 0 bases to trimming and J lost 1 base, with 10 bases between them. Germline V gives CDR1 SGDLS, CDR2 YYNGEE. CDR3 bases: TGTGCCAGCAGCGTAGGCGGCCTAGTCCAAGAGACCCAGTACTTC. Translation gives CASSVGGLVQETQYF.

The count of this clone is one. Additional DNA sequences in this sample encode the identical CDR3. The gene calls are TRBV6-5 and TRBJ2-7; 12 bases align to TRBD1. Germline lookup yields CDR1 MNHEY and CDR2 SVGAGI. The CDR3 is made up of 15 amino acids. The ends lost 5 bases at V and 4 bases at J; junction bases unmatched: 6. DNA of the CDR3: TGTGCCAGCAGTACCCGGGACAGGGGGCTTTACGAGCAGTACTTC. It specifies CASSTRDRGLYEQYF.

This chain connects TRBV2 to TRBJ1-2; possibly TRBD1 for D (6 bases). Per the germline V gene, CDR1 is SNHLY and CDR2 is FYNNEI. Deletions cut 3 bases from V and 1 base from J, with 21 bases between. This CDR3 has 18 amino acids. This CDR3 reads CASSDPRTSGGVNYGYTF. Written as DNA, the CDR3 is TGTGCCAGCAGTGACCCGCGGACTTCCGGGGGCGTTAACTATGGCTACACCTTC. The full variable domain, rest sourced from reference TRBV2 and TRBJ1-2, is EPEVTQTPSHQVTQMGQEVILRCVPISNHLYFYWYRQILGQKVEFLVSFYNNEISEKSEIFDDQFSVERPDGSNFTLKIRSTKLEDSAMYFCASSDPRTSGGVNYGYTFGSGTRLTVV.